This T cell receptor (beta chain) stems from a study of neurological immune-mediated disorders. This clonotype was picked up many times. Its specificity is unknown. The CDR3 length is 17 residues. Trimming removed 0 bases from V and 6 bases from J; junction bases left unmatched: 9. Germline CDR1 MDHEN, CDR2 SYDVKM. Stated time point: longitudinal time-point 3. Study findings and constraints: HTLV-1-associated myelopathy had the most TCR clonal expansion, whereas multiple sclerosis had the least (lower than in healthy controls). Because no CDR3 amino acid sequences were shared across subjects by expanded clones, private repertoires were suggested in all groups.

The cDNA came from 5'RACE with 10-nucleotide random UMIs. From 15-18 subjects, each sequencing run yielded over 170 million TCR-beta sequences. TCRdb fed the 5' RACE reads into MiXCR, producing one record per CDR3 protein. The sample shows about 48,000 distinct CDR3 sequences, 12% of them seen only once. This receptor was identified in a male donor with HTLV-1-associated myelopathy (HAM/TSP). Source material: PBMCs. The J gene is TRBJ2-3, the V gene TRBV28; 10 bases are a match to TRBD2. This CDR3 is CASSLWASGGHRDTQYF. The CDR3 DNA is TGTGCCAGCAGTTTATGGGCTAGCGGGGGTCACCGGGATACGCAGTATTTT.